The next 15 T cell receptor beta chains were all read from a single sample in a study of blood T cell repertoires in COVID-19. Profiled with immunoSEQ multiplex PCR; TCRdb holds only in-frame clones, not every one. The sample records some 390,000 clones, about 91% being singletons. Sequencing was carried out using peripheral blood. The receptors come from a woman aged 40 to 50 with COVID-19, enrolled during active disease.

V and J are TRBV23-1 and TRBJ2-7; 7 nucleotides line up with TRBD2. TRBV23-1 counts as an open reading frame of uncertain function. This CDR3 spans 16 amino acids. Losses at the gene ends were 6 bases for V and 0 bases for J; bases not matched to a gene: 11. The CDR3 nucleotides read TGCGCCAGCAGGCGTCCCCCGGGAGGAAACTCCTACGAGCAGTACTTC. Translation: CASRRPPGGNSYEQYF.

The chain couples TRBV19 to TRBJ1-1, with TRBD1 as a possible D gene (6 bases). V was trimmed by 3 bases and J by 1 base, leaving 12 bases between them. The CDR3 extends over 15 amino acids. The germline gives CDR1 LNHDA, CDR2 SQIVND (reference sequence). The CDR3 coding sequence is TGTGCCAGTAGTATGGGGGGGGCCTCGAACACTGAAGCTTTCTTT. It translates to CASSMGGASNTEAFF.

The chain couples TRBV5-4 to TRBJ2-5, with TRBD2 matching over 9 bases. The CDR3 runs to 14 residues. Germline assignment: CDR1 SGHNT and CDR2 YYREEE (reference sequence). The junction had 7 bases not matched to a gene; V was cut back by 8 bases and J by 2 bases. Here the CDR3 reads CASKRLAEQETQYF. Here the CDR3 DNA reads TGTGCCAGTAAACGACTAGCGGAACAAGAGACCCAGTACTTC.

V is TRBV4-3 and J is TRBJ2-1; 7 bases agree with TRBD2. Germline values: CDR1 LGHNA, CDR2 YSLEER. This CDR3 is built from 16 residues. V gave up 3 bases and J gave up 6 bases; unmatched junction bases: 11. The CDR3 loop is CASSQNTGRASNEQFF. The DNA for the CDR3 is TGCGCCAGCAGCCAGAATACGGGGAGGGCCTCCAATGAGCAGTTCTTC.

In nucleotides, the CDR3 is TGCGCCAGCAGCGACCCCAGGGGGGCCTATAATTCACCCCTCCACTTT. It specifies CASSDPRGAYNSPLHF. The rearrangement links TRBV4-1 to TRBJ1-6, with TRBD1 identical over 7 bases. Germline V gene data show CDR1 as MGHRA and CDR2 as YSYEKL. V shed 5 bases, J shed 2 bases, and the junction held 6 bases outside the gene matches. The CDR3 runs 16 residues.

The V gene is TRBV5-1, the J gene TRBJ1-4; 9 nucleotides align to TRBD1. Trimming took 4 bases from V and 6 from J; bases not matched to a gene: 7. There are 15 residues in the CDR3. The germline V gene has CDR1 SGHRS and CDR2 YFSETQ. CDR3 nucleotides: TGCGCCAGCAGCCCGGACAGGGGAGGAGATGAAAAACTGTTTTTT. Residues: CASSPDRGGDEKLFF.

The sample holds a few counts of this clone. V is TRBV11-2 and J is TRBJ1-4, with D possibly matching TRBD1 (5 bases). CDR3 size: 17 residues. V lost 1 base, J lost 4 bases, and 16 bases lay in between. Germline V gene sequence: CDR1 SGHAT, CDR2 FQNNGV. The CDR3 coding sequence is TGTGCCAGCAGCTTAGGTCCGTTGGGGGGGTATAATGAAAAACTGTTTTTT. As protein: CASSLGPLGGYNEKLFF. The entire variable domain, with the rest obtained from reference TRBV11-2 and TRBJ1-4, is as follows: EAGVAQSPRYKIIEKRQSVAFWCNPISGHATLYWYQQILGQGPKLLIQFQNNGVVDDSQLPKDRFSAERLKGVDSTLKIQPAKLEDSAVYLCASSLGPLGGYNEKLFFGSGTQLSVL.

The V gene is TRBV6-9, the J gene TRBJ1-2; TRBD1 is a possible D gene (6 bases). The V end lost 2 bases, the J end lost 7 bases, and 23 bases lay between the germline ends. This CDR3 has 17 amino acids. Germline lookup yields CDR1 MNHGY and CDR2 SVAAGI. CDR3 DNA: TGTGCCAGCAGTTATCCACCTGGCAGGGGTAAGTTCGGTGGCTACACCTTC. Encoded protein: CASSYPPGRGKFGGYTF.

There are a few counts of this clone. This chain joins TRBV28 and TRBJ1-2; 9 bases fit TRBD1. This CDR3 is built from 18 residues. Trimming removed 4 bases from V and 4 bases from J; junction bases left unmatched: 16. Germline loops: CDR1 MDHEN, CDR2 SYDVKM. The DNA for the CDR3 is TGTGCCAGCAGTTCTGATTATTCATACGGACAGGGGAGCTATGGCTACACCTTC. The encoded protein is CASSSDYSYGQGSYGYTF.

V and J are TRBV29-1 and TRBJ2-3; maybe TRBD2 (6 bases). The V end lost 7 bases, the J end lost 0 bases, and 14 bases lay between the germline ends. The CDR3 consists of 14 residues. Germline V gene lookup returns CDR1 SQVTM and CDR2 ANQGSEA. The CDR3 DNA follows: TGCAGCGCAGAAAGGACTACTAGCACAGATACGCAGTATTTT. Protein: CSAERTTSTDTQYF.

The chain recombines TRBV6-1 with TRBJ2-6; unclear D gene. From germline, CDR1 is MNHNS and CDR2 SASEGT. Deletions cut 1 base from V and 0 bases from J, with 10 bases between. The CDR3 is 17 residues long. The CDR3 is CASSEESSSSGANVLTF. CDR3 DNA: TGTGCCAGCAGTGAAGAATCGTCGAGCTCTGGGGCCAACGTCCTGACTTTC.

The chain employs TRBV7-9 and TRBJ1-1; 10 positions match TRBD1. CDR3 length: 15 residues. CDR1 is SEHNR, CDR2 FQNEAQ, per germline (reference sequence). With 4 bases clipped from V and 1 base from J, the junction kept 3 bases outside the gene matches. The CDR3 bases are TGTGCCAGCAGCTCGACAGGGGGCGAGAACACTGAAGCTTTCTTT. Translated: CASSSTGGENTEAFF.

The chain links TRBV19 to TRBJ2-7, with TRBD2 matching over 8 bases. CDR3 length: 16 amino acids. The ends lost 3 bases at V and 5 bases at J; junction bases unmatched: 12. Germline V lookup: CDR1 LNHDA, CDR2 SQIVND (reference sequence). Here the CDR3 DNA reads TGTGCCAGTAGTATCAGCGGGGGACAACCTGGGGACGAGCAGTACTTC. As protein: CASSISGGQPGDEQYF.

DNA of the CDR3: TGTGCCAGCAGCTTGTCCCAGAGGGATGAGCAGTTCTTC. Its protein is CASSLSQRDEQFF. The chain recombines TRBV5-4 with TRBJ2-1; possible D gene TRBD2, 5 bases. There are 13 residues in the CDR3. The ends were cut back, 1 base at V and 8 bases at J, with 10 bases in the middle. In germline, CDR1 is SGHNT, CDR2 YYREEE (reference sequence). The whole variable domain, remainder taken from reference TRBV5-4 and TRBJ2-1, is ETGVTQSPTHLIKTRGQQVTLRCSSQSGHNTVSWYQQALGQGPQFIFQYYREEENGRGNFPPRFSGLQFPNYSSELNVNALELDDSALYLCASSLSQRDEQFFGPGTRLTVL.

This chain connects TRBV5-1 to TRBJ2-7; a possible D gene is TRBD2 (5 bases). This CDR3 is 15 amino acids long. V was cut by 0 bases and J by 0 bases, with 10 bases left in between. CDR1 and CDR2 from the germline V gene are SGHRS and YFSETQ. CDR3 in amino acids: CASSLDGVSSYEQYF. The CDR3 coding sequence is TGCGCCAGCAGCTTGGACGGGGTTAGCTCCTACGAGCAGTACTTC.